These 3 T cell receptor beta chains originate from one sample sequenced in a study of identical twins (dated by TCRdb to between 2015 and 2016). The library was generated by 5' RACE. Data came from an Illumina HiSeq 2000. TCRdb trimmed public reads at Q25 via fastp, called clones via MiXCR and kept in-frame beta chains. For every CDR3 protein sequence, its rows merge into one entry that carries the most common genes and DNA. The sample table shows a few hundred thousand distinct CDR3 sequences, and roughly 9% are seen once. Clones ranked in the top ten supply under 9.5% of the sample. Sequencing input: naive T cells sorted from blood. Taken with the paper, the label for cell subset or site translates to: cells isolated with a human naive T-cell isolation kit. The receptors stem from a woman aged 45-59 years in good health.

This clonotype has more than one count but fewer than ten. The chain employs TRBV28 and TRBJ2-7; perhaps TRBD1 as D (6 bases). The ends were cut back, 5 bases at V and 7 bases at J, with 24 bases in the middle. This CDR3 comprises 16 residues. Looked up from germline, CDR1 is MDHEN and CDR2 is SYDVKM. The CDR3 region has the DNA TGTGCCAGCAGTCTCTTTGAGGGGGACGGTCTTCGGGAGCAGTACTTC. Translating it yields CASSLFEGDGLREQYF.

This clonotype was seen a handful of times. The chain combines TRBV9 with TRBJ1-4, with D unclear. CDR3 length equals 15 residues. The germline V gene has CDR1 SGDLS and CDR2 YYNGEE. The V end was cut by 4 bases, the J end by 0 bases, with 10 bases between. The CDR3 is CASSFSQATNEKLFF. In DNA form, the CDR3 reads TGTGCCAGCAGCTTTTCTCAGGCAACTAATGAAAAACTGTTTTTT.

This clonotype has just a few counts. V and J are TRBV6-5 and TRBJ1-5; D uncertain. In germline, CDR1 is MNHEY, CDR2 SVGAGI. The CDR3 is made up of 14 amino acids. V lost 5 bases and J lost 5, with 13 bases in between. This CDR3 is CASSHRGGDQPQHF. The CDR3 DNA reads as TGTGCCAGCAGTCACCGGGGTGGGGATCAGCCCCAGCATTTT.